These 3 T cell receptor beta chains originate from one sample sequenced in a study of PD-1 blockade in classical Hodgkin lymphoma. All patients relapsed after autologous stem cell transplantation, and brentuximab vedotin exposure varied. The method was immunoSEQ multiplex PCR; TCRdb's version includes in-frame clones alone and lacks a portion of them. The data show about 110,000 clones, with roughly nine tenths seen just once and 15% to 20% held by the top ten. The starting material was peripheral blood mononuclear cells (PBMCs), obtained before the second cycle of nivolumab. Every receptor here comes from a human donor with classical Hodgkin lymphoma.

The V gene is TRBV7-2, the J gene TRBJ1-3, with unresolved D. There are 17 residues in the CDR3. Trimming pared 5 bases from V and 1 base from J, leaving 18 bases between. The germline V gene has CDR1 SGHTA and CDR2 FQGNSA. The CDR3 bases are TGTGCCAGCAGCCCCCAGCGGCTAGGGCTATCTGGAAACACCATATATTTT. It is translated as CASSPQRLGLSGNTIYF.

V gene TRBV2 combines with J gene TRBJ1-1; unclear D gene. Germline V lookup: CDR1 SNHLY, CDR2 FYNNEI. V was clipped by 4 bases and J by 3 bases, with 18 bases between them. The CDR3 spans 16 residues. This chain's CDR3 is CASSANLGRSHTEAFF. The CDR3 coding sequence is TGTGCCAGCAGTGCGAATCTGGGGAGGTCTCACACTGAAGCTTTCTTT. The full variable domain, its missing parts supplied by reference TRBV2 and TRBJ1-1, is EPEVTQTPSHQVTQMGQEVILRCVPISNHLYFYWYRQILGQKVEFLVSFYNNEISEKSEIFDDQFSVERPDGSNFTLKIRSTKLEDSAMYFCASSANLGRSHTEAFFGQGTRLTVV.

The chain recombines TRBV6-4 with TRBJ2-3, with 7 bases identical to TRBD2. This CDR3 comprises 14 residues. Germline trimming cut 4 bases from V and 6 bases from J; bases unmatched to any gene: 7. Looked up from germline, CDR1 is MRHNA and CDR2 is SNTAGT. Here the CDR3 reads CASSASGDGDTQYF. CDR3 sequence (DNA): TGTGCCAGCAGTGCCAGCGGGGATGGGGATACGCAGTATTTT.